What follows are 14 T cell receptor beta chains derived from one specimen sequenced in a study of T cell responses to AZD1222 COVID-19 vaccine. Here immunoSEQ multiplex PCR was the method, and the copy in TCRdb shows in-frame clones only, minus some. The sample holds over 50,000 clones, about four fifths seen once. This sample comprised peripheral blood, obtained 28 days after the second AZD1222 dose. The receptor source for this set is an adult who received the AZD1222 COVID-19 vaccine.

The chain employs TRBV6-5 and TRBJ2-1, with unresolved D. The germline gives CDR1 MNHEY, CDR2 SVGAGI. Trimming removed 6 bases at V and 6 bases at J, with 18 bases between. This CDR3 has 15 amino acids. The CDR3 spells CASSIRGPLPNEQFF. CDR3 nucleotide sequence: TGTGCCAGCAGCATAAGAGGTCCCCTCCCCAATGAGCAGTTCTTC.

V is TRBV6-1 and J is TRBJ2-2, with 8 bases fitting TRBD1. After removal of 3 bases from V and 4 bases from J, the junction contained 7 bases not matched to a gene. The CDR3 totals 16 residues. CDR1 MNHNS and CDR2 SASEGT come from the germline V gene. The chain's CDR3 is CASSDLTGVGTGELFF. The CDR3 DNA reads TGTGCCAGCAGTGACTTGACAGGGGTTGGCACCGGGGAGCTGTTTTTT.

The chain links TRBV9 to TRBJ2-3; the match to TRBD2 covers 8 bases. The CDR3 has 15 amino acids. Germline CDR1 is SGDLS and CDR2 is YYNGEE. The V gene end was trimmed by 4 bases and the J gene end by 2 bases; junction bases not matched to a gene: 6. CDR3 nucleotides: TGTGCCAGCAGCACGGAAGCGGGAGCCACAGATACGCAGTATTTT. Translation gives CASSTEAGATDTQYF.

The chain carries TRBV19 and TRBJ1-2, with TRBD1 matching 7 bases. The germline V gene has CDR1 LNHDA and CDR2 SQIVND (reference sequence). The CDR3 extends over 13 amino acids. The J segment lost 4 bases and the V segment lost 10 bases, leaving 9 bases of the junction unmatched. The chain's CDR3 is CATFDRATYGYTF. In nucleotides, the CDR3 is TGTGCCACCTTCGACAGGGCAACCTATGGCTACACCTTC.

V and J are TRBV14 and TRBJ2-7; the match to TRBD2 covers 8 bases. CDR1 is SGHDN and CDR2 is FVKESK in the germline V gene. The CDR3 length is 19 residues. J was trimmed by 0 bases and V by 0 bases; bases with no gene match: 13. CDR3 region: CASSQDRSSGASLSYEQYF. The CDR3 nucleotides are TGTGCCAGCAGCCAAGATCGGAGTAGCGGGGCCTCACTCTCCTACGAGCAGTACTTC.

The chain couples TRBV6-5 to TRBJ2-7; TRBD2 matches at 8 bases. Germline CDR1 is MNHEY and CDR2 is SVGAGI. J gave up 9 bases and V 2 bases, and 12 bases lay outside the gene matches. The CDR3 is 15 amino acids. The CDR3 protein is CASSYRGSGRERQYF. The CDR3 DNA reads TGTGCCAGCAGTTACCGTGGAAGCGGGAGAGAACGGCAGTACTTC.

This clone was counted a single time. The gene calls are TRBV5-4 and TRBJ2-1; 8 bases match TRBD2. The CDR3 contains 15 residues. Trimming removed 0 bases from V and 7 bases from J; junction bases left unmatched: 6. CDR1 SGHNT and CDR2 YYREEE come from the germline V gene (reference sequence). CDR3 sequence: CASSLGRTSSNEQFF. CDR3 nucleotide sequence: TGTGCCAGCAGCTTGGGAAGGACTAGCTCTAATGAGCAGTTCTTC.

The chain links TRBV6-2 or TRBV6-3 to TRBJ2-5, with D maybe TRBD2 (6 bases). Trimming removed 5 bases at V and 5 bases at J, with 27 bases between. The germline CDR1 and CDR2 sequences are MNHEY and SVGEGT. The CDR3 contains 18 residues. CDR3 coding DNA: TGTGCCAGCAGTACTCATTCTAGCGACTTGCGCCCTGGGGAGACCCAGTACTTC. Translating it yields CASSTHSSDLRPGETQYF.

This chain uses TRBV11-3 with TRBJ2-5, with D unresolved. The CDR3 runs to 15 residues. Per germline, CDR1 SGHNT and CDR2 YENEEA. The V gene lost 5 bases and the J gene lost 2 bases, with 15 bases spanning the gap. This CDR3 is CASSVGGTTQETQYF. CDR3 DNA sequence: TGTGCCAGCAGCGTAGGTGGAACTACTCAAGAGACCCAGTACTTC.

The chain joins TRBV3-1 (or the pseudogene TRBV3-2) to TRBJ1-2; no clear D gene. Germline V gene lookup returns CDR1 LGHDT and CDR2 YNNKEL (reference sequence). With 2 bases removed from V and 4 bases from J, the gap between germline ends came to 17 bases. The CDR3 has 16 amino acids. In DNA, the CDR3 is TGTGCCAGCAGCCAAACTCCGGGAGCCATCCTCTATGGCTACACCTTC. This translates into CASSQTPGAILYGYTF.

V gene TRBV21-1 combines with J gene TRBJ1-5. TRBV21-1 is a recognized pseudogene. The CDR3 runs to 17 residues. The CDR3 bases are TGTGCCAGCAGCAAAGTGGAGGGAACAGGGATGCGGCAGCCCCAGCATTTT. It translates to CASSKVEGTGMRQPQHF.

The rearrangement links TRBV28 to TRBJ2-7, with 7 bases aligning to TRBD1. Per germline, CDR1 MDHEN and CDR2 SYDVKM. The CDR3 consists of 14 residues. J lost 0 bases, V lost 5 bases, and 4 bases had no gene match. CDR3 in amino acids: CASSGQASSYEQYF. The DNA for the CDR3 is TGTGCCAGCAGTGGACAGGCCAGCTCCTACGAGCAGTACTTC. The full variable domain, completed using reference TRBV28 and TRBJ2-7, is DVKVTQSSRYLVKRTGEKVFLECVQDMDHENMFWYRQDPGLGLRLIYFSYDVKMKEKGDIPEGYSVSREKKERFSLILESASTNQTSMYLCASSGQASSYEQYFGPGTRLTVT.

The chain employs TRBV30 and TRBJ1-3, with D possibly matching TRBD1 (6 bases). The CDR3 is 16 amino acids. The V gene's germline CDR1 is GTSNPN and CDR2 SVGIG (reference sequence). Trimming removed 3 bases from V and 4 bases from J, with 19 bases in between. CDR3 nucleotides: TGTGCCTGGAGGACGGTACAGGGTTCGGGAGGAAACACCATATATTTT. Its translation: CAWRTVQGSGGNTIYF.

DNA of the CDR3: TGTGCCTGGAAACCGGGGAGCAAAAACATTCAGTACTTC. Translation gives CAWKPGSKNIQYF. J is TRBJ2-4 and V is TRBV30, with D perhaps TRBD2 (5 bases). The V gene's germline CDR1 is GTSNPN and CDR2 SVGIG (reference sequence). CDR3 length: 13 amino acids. Trimming removed 4 bases from V and 3 bases from J, with 10 bases in between.